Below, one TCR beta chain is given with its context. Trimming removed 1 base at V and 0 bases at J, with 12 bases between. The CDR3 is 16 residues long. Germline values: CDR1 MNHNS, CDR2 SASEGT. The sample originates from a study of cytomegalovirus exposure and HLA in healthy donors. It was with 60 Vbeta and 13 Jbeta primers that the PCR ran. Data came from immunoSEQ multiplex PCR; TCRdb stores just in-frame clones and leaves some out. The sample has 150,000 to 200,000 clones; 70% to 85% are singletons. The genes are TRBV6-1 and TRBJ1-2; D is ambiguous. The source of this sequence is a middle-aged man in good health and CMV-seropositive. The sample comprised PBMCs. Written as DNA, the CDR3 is TGTGCCAGCAGTGAAGAGTTGTCGGTCGCTAACTATGGCTACACCTTC. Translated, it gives CASSEELSVANYGYTF.